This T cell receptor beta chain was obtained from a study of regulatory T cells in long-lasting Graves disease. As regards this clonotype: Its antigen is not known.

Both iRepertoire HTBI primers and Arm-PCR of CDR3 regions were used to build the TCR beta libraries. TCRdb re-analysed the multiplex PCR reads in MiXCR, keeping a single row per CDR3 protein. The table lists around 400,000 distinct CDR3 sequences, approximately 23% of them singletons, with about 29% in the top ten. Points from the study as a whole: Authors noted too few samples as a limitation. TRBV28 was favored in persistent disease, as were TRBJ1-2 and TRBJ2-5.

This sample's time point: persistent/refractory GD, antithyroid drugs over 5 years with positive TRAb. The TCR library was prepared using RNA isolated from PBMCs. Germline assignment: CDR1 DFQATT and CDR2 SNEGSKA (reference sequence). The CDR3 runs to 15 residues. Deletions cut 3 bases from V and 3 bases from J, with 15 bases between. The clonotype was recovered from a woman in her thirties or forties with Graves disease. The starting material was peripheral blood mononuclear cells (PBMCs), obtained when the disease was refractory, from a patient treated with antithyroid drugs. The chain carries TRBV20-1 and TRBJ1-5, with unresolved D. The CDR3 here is CSASGLVLDNQPQHF. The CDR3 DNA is TGCAGTGCTAGTGGGCTTGTTCTGGACAATCAGCCCCAGCATTTT.